This T cell receptor (beta chain) was captured in a study of blood T cell repertoires in COVID-19. About the research overall: Both acute and convalescent COVID-19 samples were obtained from the United States, Italy and Spain.

Deletions cut 4 bases from V and 6 bases from J, with 28 bases between. Germline V gives CDR1 MNHEY, CDR2 SVGEGT. There are 19 residues in the CDR3. TCRdb keeps only in-frame clones here, not all; method: immunoSEQ multiplex PCR. The sample yields 200,000 to 250,000 clones, around 83% seen once. Material for sequencing was peripheral blood. The rearrangement joins TRBV6-2 or TRBV6-3 to TRBJ2-1; D perhaps matches TRBD2 (6 bases). This sequence originates from a woman aged 40 to 50 who had recovered from COVID-19. The DNA for the CDR3 is TGTGCCAGCAGTTTTCAAGAACCGACTAGTTTTTCCCTACGCAATGAGCAGTTCTTC. Translation: CASSFQEPTSFSLRNEQFF.